Each of the 26 T cell receptor beta chains below was sequenced from the same sample in a study of metastatic and nonmetastatic thyroid tumors. Patients were all untreated before their thyroid surgery. TCRdb re-clonotyped the PCR reads via MiXCR. This table holds over 10,000 clones, 27% found once. The sequencing input was tumor tissue. Receptor source: a female donor with papillary thyroid cancer or a benign thyroid nodule (not recorded which). Some clones in this sample may be carry-over from other donors' samples.

This clone was recorded many times. It may be a read error: a sequence one base away is much more abundant. The V and J genes are TRBV25-1 and TRBJ2-7; 11 bases line up with TRBD2. The germline CDR1 and CDR2 sequences are MGHDK and SYGVNS. CDR3 length: 15 amino acids. CDR3 protein: CANSDDSGRAYEQYF. The CDR3 DNA sequence: TGTGCCAACAGTGATGATAGCGGGAGGGCCTACGAGCAGTACTTC.

This chain links TRBV5-1 with TRBJ2-5, with a tentative D call TRBD2 (6 bases). V shed 5 bases and J shed 1 base, with 9 bases lying between them. Germline-derived CDR1 and CDR2 are SGHRS and YFSETQ. The CDR3 is made up of 13 amino acids. CDR3: CASREGTQETQYF. CDR3 sequence (DNA): TGCGCCAGCAGGGAGGGGACCCAAGAGACCCAGTACTTC.

Within the sample, this clone is medium-sized. The chain is built from TRBV2 and TRBJ1-3; the D gene is possibly TRBD1 (5 bases). The CDR3 spans 13 residues. Germline lookup yields CDR1 SNHLY and CDR2 FYNNEI. The germline V and J ends were trimmed by 6 bases and 4 bases, with 10 bases remaining between them. In nucleotides, the CDR3 is TGTGCCAGCAGGATGACAGACGGAAACACCATATATTTT. Its protein is CASRMTDGNTIYF.

This clone occurred many times. The V gene is TRBV19, the J gene TRBJ2-1, with no clear D. CDR1 and CDR2 (germline): LNHDA, SQIVND (reference sequence). The CDR3 is made up of 15 amino acids. V was pared by 3 bases and J by 0 bases, with 9 bases between. The CDR3 nucleotides are TGTGCCAGTAGTATGAGCTCTAACTCCTACAATGAGCAGTTCTTC. This sequence encodes CASSMSSNSYNEQFF.

This clone has a count of ten or more. The chain is built from TRBV28 and TRBJ1-3; TRBD1 matches 7 bases. The V gene's germline CDR1 is MDHEN and CDR2 SYDVKM. Germline trimming cut 5 bases from V and 1 base from J; bases unmatched to any gene: 5. CDR3 size: 15 residues. The CDR3 sequence: CASSPQTGSGNTIYF. The CDR3 region has the DNA TGTGCCAGCAGTCCTCAGACAGGGTCTGGAAACACCATATATTTT.

This clone counts as large. The chain links TRBV20-1 to TRBJ2-3; TRBD1 matches 9 bases. The CDR3 length is 16 residues. Germline V CDR1 and CDR2: DFQATT, SNEGSKA (reference sequence). Trimming took 3 bases from V and 6 from J; bases not matched to a gene: 13. The CDR3 region has the DNA TGCAGTGCTAGCGCCAATCCGGGACAGGGCCGCGATACGCAGTATTTT. Its translation: CSASANPGQGRDTQYF.

This sequence joins TRBV7-8 and TRBJ1-5; D might be TRBD1 (6 bases). V shed 6 bases and J shed 12 bases, with 24 bases lying between them. The CDR3 is made up of 15 amino acids. The germline V gene encodes CDR1 SGHVS and CDR2 FQNEAQ. The CDR3 nucleotides read TGTGCCAGCAGTTTACAGGGCGGCAGTCCCGGTGGCCAGCATTTT. It codes for CASSLQGGSPGGQHF.

The V call is TRBV10-3, the J call TRBJ1-1, with 9 nucleotides matching TRBD1. The V gene end was trimmed by 9 bases and the J gene end by 4 bases; junction bases not matched to a gene: 3. Germline loops: CDR1 ENHRY, CDR2 SYGVKD. The CDR3 has 12 residues. This chain's CDR3 is CAMGTGPTEAFF. CDR3 in DNA: TGTGCCATGGGGACAGGGCCCACTGAAGCTTTCTTT.

The chain recombines TRBV5-1 with TRBJ2-3, with TRBD2 matching 8 bases. V shed 0 bases, J shed 3 bases, and the junction held 6 bases outside the gene matches. The CDR3 is 16 amino acids. CDR1 SGHRS and CDR2 YFSETQ come from the germline V gene. The CDR3 coding sequence is TGCGCCAGCAGCTTGGCTCCGGGAGGGGGGACAGATACGCAGTATTTT. Translated: CASSLAPGGGTDTQYF.

The rearrangement joins TRBV9 to TRBJ1-2, with 8 bases lining up with TRBD1. Germline V CDR1 and CDR2: SGDLS, YYNGEE. V dropped 0 bases and J dropped 2; count of bases not matched to a gene: 9. This CDR3 region has 17 residues. For the CDR3, the DNA is TGTGCCAGCAGCGTAGGGACAGGGAGTGCGTTGAACTATGGCTACACCTTC. Translated, it gives CASSVGTGSALNYGYTF. Combining the CDR3 with reference TRBV9 and TRBJ1-2 gives the whole variable domain DSGVTQTPKHLITATGQRVTLRCSPRSGDLSVYWYQQSLDQGLQFLIQYYNGEERAKGNILERFSAQQFPDLHSELNLSSLELGDSALYFCASSVGTGSALNYGYTFGSGTRLTVV.

Many counts were recorded for this clone. In DNA, the CDR3 is TGTGCCAGCAGCGGGGGGCGGGGGACCCTTAATGAAAAACTGTTTTTT. Translated: CASSGGRGTLNEKLFF. The chain employs TRBV9 and TRBJ1-4, with D perhaps matching TRBD1 (6 bases). CDR1 and CDR2 (germline): SGDLS, YYNGEE. V dropped 3 bases and J dropped 4 bases, with 16 bases sitting between them. This CDR3 has 16 amino acids.

This clone was recorded at least ten times. A much larger clone lies a single base off, so this may be a read error. V usage is TRBV5-4 and J usage is TRBJ1-2; TRBD1 aligns across 9 bases. The CDR3 is 13 residues long. Trimming removed 4 bases from V and 5 bases from J; junction bases left unmatched: 3. The V gene's germline CDR1 is SGHNT and CDR2 YYREEE (reference sequence). Written as DNA, the CDR3 is TGTGCCAGCAGCCCGGACAGGGGTTATGGCTACACCTTC. Residues: CASSPDRGYGYTF.

This clone was counted at least ten times. The CDR3 DNA is TGTGCCAGCAGCTTTGGCGAACTAGCCAAAAACATTCAGTACTTC. Residues: CASSFGELAKNIQYF. V usage is TRBV5-8 and J usage is TRBJ2-4; D is undetermined. The CDR3 is 15 residues long. The V gene lost 2 bases and the J gene lost 0 bases, with 9 bases spanning the gap. Germline V gene lookup returns CDR1 SGHTS and CDR2 YDEGEE.

Judged by abundance, this clone is medium-sized. The V call is TRBV5-1, the J call TRBJ1-5, with TRBD1 identical over 11 bases. The CDR3 runs to 15 residues. The V gene end was trimmed by 4 bases and the J gene end by 4 bases; junction bases not matched to a gene: 4. Per germline, CDR1 SGHRS and CDR2 YFSETQ. The CDR3 DNA reads as TGCGCCAGCAGCCCGGGGACAGGGGGAAATCAGCCCCAGCATTTT. Translation: CASSPGTGGNQPQHF.

The chain combines TRBV28 with TRBJ1-6; D possibly corresponds to TRBD1 (5 bases). Germline CDR1 and CDR2: MDHEN and SYDVKM. This CDR3 region has 18 residues. Trimming took 1 base from V and 8 from J, leaving 21 bases between them. The chain's CDR3 is CASSLSEGLGSVDSPLHF. For the CDR3, the DNA is TGTGCCAGCAGTTTATCGGAGGGGCTGGGGTCCGTCGATTCACCCCTCCACTTT.

This clone turned up a few times. The chain is built from TRBV4-3 and TRBJ2-5, with D perhaps TRBD1 (6 bases). The germline V gene encodes CDR1 LGHNA and CDR2 YSLEER. CDR3 size: 14 residues. V dropped 0 bases and J dropped 3 bases, with 8 bases sitting between them. The CDR3 DNA follows: TGCGCCAGCAGCCAAGAGGCAGGGGAAGAGACCCAGTACTTC. Translation: CASSQEAGEETQYF.

The gene calls are TRBV12-3 or TRBV12-4 and TRBJ2-3, with 9 positions matching TRBD1. J was trimmed by 1 base and V by 4 bases; bases with no gene match: 3. The CDR3 length is 15 residues. The CDR3 here is CASSSQGAGTDTQYF. Here the CDR3 DNA reads TGTGCCAGCAGTTCACAGGGGGCCGGCACAGATACGCAGTATTTT.

Judged by abundance, this clone is medium-sized. The CDR3 protein is CSAAPLGIGANVLTF. In nucleotides, the CDR3 is TGCAGTGCAGCCCCTTTGGGGATTGGGGCCAACGTCCTGACTTTC. This chain joins TRBV20-1 and TRBJ2-6; D gene uncertain. V was shortened by 6 bases and J by 3 bases, with 15 bases between the two germline ends. Per the germline V gene, CDR1 is DFQATT and CDR2 is SNEGSKA (reference sequence). This CDR3 contains 15 residues.

This clone has only a few counts. The gene calls are TRBV6-2 or TRBV6-3 and TRBJ2-3; TRBD2 agrees at 9 bases. In germline, CDR1 is MNHEY, CDR2 SVGEGT. Trimming at V came to 6 bases and at J to 3 bases, leaving 7 bases not matched to a gene. CDR3 length equals 15 residues. This CDR3 reads CASSPGTSRTDTQYF. The DNA for the CDR3 is TGTGCCAGCAGCCCCGGGACTAGCAGGACAGATACGCAGTATTTT.

In its sample, this clone is medium-sized (0.01 to 0.1%). V gene TRBV2 combines with J gene TRBJ2-1; D possibly corresponds to TRBD2 (7 bases). Germline V CDR1 and CDR2: SNHLY, FYNNEI. V dropped 2 bases and J dropped 13 bases, with 21 bases sitting between them. The CDR3 loop spans 15 amino acids. In DNA form, the CDR3 reads TGTGCCAGCAGTGAATGGAGGTTCGGGACGGGGGGCCAGTTCTTC. This gives the protein CASSEWRFGTGGQFF.

This clone was detected a few times. The chain has TRBV6-5 and TRBJ2-2; a weak D match, TRBD1 (5 bases). V was pared by 0 bases and J by 1 base, with 6 bases between. The germline gives CDR1 MNHEY, CDR2 SVGAGI. The CDR3 runs to 15 residues. CDR3 region: CASSYSQGNTGELFF. The CDR3 bases are TGTGCCAGCAGTTACTCCCAGGGGAACACCGGGGAGCTGTTTTTT.

This clone was seen ten or more times. CDR3 sequence: CAWGQGPQPQHF. CDR3 DNA sequence: TGTGCCTGGGGACAGGGGCCCCAGCCCCAGCATTTT. The V call is TRBV30, the J call TRBJ1-5, with 9 bases lining up with TRBD1. Germline values: CDR1 GTSNPN, CDR2 SVGIG (reference sequence). The CDR3 consists of 12 residues. V lost 5 bases and J lost 7; bases outside the gene matches: 3.

This sequence joins TRBV3-1 and TRBJ1-6, with 8 bases identical to TRBD1. Germline V gene data show CDR1 as LGHDT and CDR2 as YNNKEL (reference sequence). This CDR3 region has 15 residues. The trim removed 1 base at V and 8 bases at J, leaving 4 bases unmatched. The CDR3, as DNA: TGTGCCAGCAGCCAAGGAAGGACAGGGTATTCACCCCTCCACTTT. Its translation is CASSQGRTGYSPLHF.

This clone was counted many times. The chain combines TRBV28 with TRBJ2-1; no firm D call. The CDR3 totals 13 residues. Looked up from germline, CDR1 is MDHEN and CDR2 is SYDVKM. Trimming stripped 5 bases from V and 11 bases from J, with 16 bases between. The CDR3 loop reads CASSDSGSGKQFF. As DNA, the CDR3 is TGTGCCAGCAGTGATTCAGGCTCCGGAAAGCAGTTCTTC. Looking up the rest from reference TRBV28 and TRBJ2-1 gives the full variable domain: DVKVTQSSRYLVKRTGEKVFLECVQDMDHENMFWYRQDPGLGLRLIYFSYDVKMKEKGDIPEGYSVSREKKERFSLILESASTNQTSMYLCASSDSGSGKQFFGPGTRLTVL.

In this sample, this clone turned up a few times. The chain couples TRBV6-2 or TRBV6-3 to TRBJ1-6; a weak D match, TRBD1 (5 bases). V was cut by 0 bases and J by 7 bases, with 25 bases left in between. Germline loops: CDR1 MNHEY, CDR2 SVGEGT. This CDR3 contains 20 residues. For the CDR3, the DNA is TGTGCCAGCAGTTACTCTGGGGACGCACAAACCGGTGGTATCAATTCACCCCTCCACTTT. Its protein is CASSYSGDAQTGGINSPLHF.

This clone is classed as medium-sized. The gene calls are TRBV20-1 and TRBJ2-7; 8 bases map to TRBD2. Germline V gene sequence: CDR1 DFQATT, CDR2 SNEGSKA (reference sequence). The V segment lost 6 bases and the J segment 3 bases; nucleotides outside the gene matches: 10. CDR3 length equals 14 residues. The CDR3 nucleotides are TGCAGTGCCGGCAGCGGGAGAGGGAACTACGAGCAGTACTTC. Residues: CSAGSGRGNYEQYF.